This note documents a single T cell receptor (beta chain) sequence. The data stem from a study of blood T cell repertoires in COVID-19. Looking at the study overall: Acute-phase and convalescent COVID-19 samples originated in the United States, Italy and Spain.

Measured with immunoSEQ multiplex PCR; TCRdb has only the in-frame clones, and not every one. The sample yields hundreds of thousands of clones, about 85% seen once. Participants spanned ages about 18 to 95 years and resided in 24 US areas. Participants' reported clinical history set cohort assignment. This CDR3 region has 12 residues. The germline V and J ends were trimmed by 3 bases and 7 bases, with 8 bases remaining between them. Germline-derived CDR1 and CDR2 are KGHDR and SFDVKD. This sequence was found in a woman in her fifties or sixties who had recovered from COVID-19. The chain recombines TRBV24-1 with TRBJ2-5, with unresolved D. The sequenced sample consisted of PBMCs or T cells enriched from blood (not recorded which). This CDR3 is CATSDRLGTQYF. In DNA form, the CDR3 reads TGTGCCACCAGTGATAGACTGGGGACCCAGTACTTC.